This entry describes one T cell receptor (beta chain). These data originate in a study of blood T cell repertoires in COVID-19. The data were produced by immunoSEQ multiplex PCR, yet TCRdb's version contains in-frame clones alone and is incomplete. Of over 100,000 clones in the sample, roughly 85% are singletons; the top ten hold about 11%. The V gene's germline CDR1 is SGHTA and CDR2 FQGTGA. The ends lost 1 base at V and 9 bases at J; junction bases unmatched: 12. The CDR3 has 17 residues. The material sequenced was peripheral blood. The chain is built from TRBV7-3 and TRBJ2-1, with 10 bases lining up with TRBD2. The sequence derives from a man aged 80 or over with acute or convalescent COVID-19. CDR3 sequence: CASSLKASGRVLGEQFF. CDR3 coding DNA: TGTGCCAGCAGCTTAAAGGCTAGCGGGAGAGTTTTGGGTGAGCAGTTCTTC.